This T cell receptor beta chain is drawn from a study of blood T cell repertoires in COVID-19. Study-level information: The United States, Italy and Spain were the sources of the acute and convalescent COVID-19 samples. T cells, B-cell-depleted T cells, or PBMCs provided the cDNA or gDNA that served as material.

CDR3 length equals 12 residues. V was pared by 4 bases and J by 8 bases, with 11 bases between. Authors' data handling: Reference gene primers were amplified, and this amplification served to estimate nucleated cell counts. The repertoire was sequenced with immunoSEQ multiplex PCR; TCRdb's copy has only in-frame clones and lacks some. V and J calls and clone size are those listed in that table; D and trimming were worked out from the DNA. The data contain over 95,000 clones, over 70% of them singletons. This clone has ten or more counts. Sequenced material: peripheral blood. This TCR derives from a man aged 45-65 years with acute or convalescent COVID-19. V and J are TRBV12-3 or TRBV12-4 and TRBJ1-1, with a possible D match to TRBD1 (5 bases). CDR3 residues: CASSYHTGEAFF. The CDR3 DNA is TGTGCCAGCAGTTACCATACAGGAGAAGCTTTCTTT.